This TCR beta chain was sequenced during a study of blood T cells in healthy people across ages (dated by TCRdb to between 2014 and 2017). For the wider study: In model experiments, template switching captured roughly one uniquely barcoded TCR beta cDNA molecule for every two T cells. To track age-related changes in TCR beta repertoire diversity, the study relied on deep sequencing normalized with unique cDNA molecular identifiers. The donors were divided into four age groups: young (average approximately 17 years), middle-aged (over 35), aged (about 60) and long-lived (82). To avoid experimental bias, donors of different ages were spread randomly across the sequencing lanes. The study analyzed two additional independent replicas of 1 million unique cDNA reads from the same blood draw for two donors, one aged 18 to 30 and one aged 80 or older.

V loses 5 bases of germline sequence and J loses 7 bases, and the interval between the two ends is 20 bases. There are 16 amino acids in the CDR3, from cysteine to phenylalanine inclusive. Only the CDR3 DNA stays, 48 bases, in frame from base 1. CDR1 and CDR2, looked up from the germline V gene, are MGHDK and SYGVNS. The library was obtained by 5' RACE. The instrument given in TCRdb is Illumina HiSeq 2500. A second PCR of roughly 7 to 11 cycles was performed with a sample-barcoded 5' primer and a J-beta primer mix. A unique molecular identifier was introduced onto each TCR beta cDNA molecule by a template-switch 5' adaptor carrying 12 random nucleotides. Each sample yielded at least 2.5 million CDR3-containing paired-end reads. The Mint cDNA synthesis kit, primed by a TRBC-specific oligonucleotide, was used to synthesize first-strand cDNA from all RNA. After uracil-DNA glycosylase treatment, a first 18-cycle PCR used universal primers M1SS and BC2_uni_R on all cDNA. As for the authors' bioinformatics: Each sample was normalized by randomly selecting 1 million high-quality reads, each carrying a distinct molecular identifier. Reads sharing molecular identifiers were discarded rather than binned into consensus sequences. MiTCR, with a Q25 quality threshold and the strictest error-elimination algorithm, was used for CDR3 identification, clonotype clustering and error correction. A nonparametric unseen species model with Euler transformation was used to estimate a lower bound on total TCR beta diversity. The public sequencing data were trimmed at Q25 with fastp and processed into clonotypes with MiXCR by TCRdb, which kept only in-frame beta chains. Each entry is one CDR3 protein sequence, shown with its most common DNA and genes. TCRdb's processing, not the authors' own work, is the source of the V and J calls. The sample data list 1.5 million to 2 million distinct CDR3 sequences, and approximately 32% of these were observed just once. The ten largest clones add up to about 11% of the sample.

General conclusions and limits of the study: Estimates of total diversity based on one million sequenced T cells were considered lower bounds and underestimates. Bulk unsorted PBMC profiling prevented conclusive comparison of naive and antigen-experienced compartments. As age increased, observed TCR beta diversity per million T cells dropped in a roughly linear way, and a significant reduction was already evident by age around 41. There was a strong correlation between observed TCR beta diversity and the percentage of naive T cells measured by flow cytometry. Compared with the aged group, the long-lived group had more naive CD4+ T cells, fewer expanded clones and increased TCR diversity, a pattern suggesting age selection. Because donor CMV infection status was unknown, age-related changes in expanded clonotypes were potentially confounded.

The donors were roughly 40 Caucasian individuals from Russia, aged roughly 6 to 90 years, who were systemically healthy. Each donor gave 8 to 10 milliliters of peripheral blood, collected into EDTA-treated Vacutainer tubes. Ficoll-Paque density-gradient centrifugation was used to isolate PBMCs, with at least 6.5 million per sample. Total RNA, at least 6 micrograms per sample, was extracted from PBMCs with Trizol reagent. For every donor, an aliquot of PBMCs went through flow cytometry to measure the percentages of naive CD45RAhigh/CD27high T cells. Note on this clonotype: Its recognized antigen is unknown. Base quality data are lacking; no much larger clone is found one base away.

Recombination joined TRBV25-1 with TRBJ1-4; the D gene remains uncertain. The specimen was blood. This sequence originates from a woman in her 30s in good health. The CDR3 protein: CASSPQGPELGEKLFF. The DNA reads as follows: TGTGCCAGCAGTCCTCAAGGGCCCGAACTCGGTGAAAAACTGTTTTTT.